Sequencing of this TCR beta chain was carried out in a study of T cells in women clearing cervical HPV infection. Germline V gene data show CDR1 as LNHDA and CDR2 as SQIVND (reference sequence). The CDR3 length is 13 residues. About this clone: Antigen specificity is unknown. The observed sequence ends 3 residues before the CDR3 terminus, with the missing tail filled in from the germline J gene.

General study results and limits: CIN3+ cases had significantly higher TCR repertoire richness than controls, but evenness did not differ.

Sequenced by immunoSEQ multiplex PCR; TCRdb stores in-frame clones only, minus some. The listing records tens of thousands of clones. The chain carries TRBV19 and TRBJ2-3, with D hard to call. The sequence was collected from a woman aged 18-70 years with a cervical HPV16 infection that either progressed to CIN3+ or cleared (not recorded which). Sequenced input: blood buffy coat. CDR3 bases read: TGTGCCAGTTCGACACAGATCCAAGAGACG. Translated, it gives CASSTQIQET. The whole CDR3 is CASSTQIQETQYF.